A selection of T cell receptor beta chains follows, all from one sample in a study of T cell changes during pregnancy in multiple sclerosis. The data were produced by immunoSEQ multiplex PCR, yet TCRdb's version contains in-frame clones alone and is incomplete. The sample has about 83,000 clones; roughly nine tenths are singletons. The material sequenced was PBMCs, taken in the first trimester of pregnancy. Receptors were obtained from a female donor in good health, serving as a control in a pregnancy study. Some clones in this sample may be carry-over from other donors' samples. CDR3s include the opening cysteine and the closing phenylalanine or tryptophan. D genes are given only for firm matches. Not every row has a clone size; where given, it reads once, few, many or a size class.

TRBV2	TRBJ2-7	.	TRBD1	TGTGCCAGCAGTAAAGGGACAGAAATAGCCTACGAGCAGTACTTC	CASSKGTEIAYEQYF
TRBV19	TRBJ1-6	.	.	TGTGCCAGTAGTACCCGAGGGGGAGGGCTGATGAATTCACCCCTCCACTTT	CASSTRGGGLMNSPLHF
TRBV5-8	TRBJ1-3	.	.	TGTGCCAGCAGCTGGCGGACAGTGATCGGAAACACCATATATTTT	CASSWRTVIGNTIYF
TRBV27	TRBJ2-7	.	.	TGTGCCAGCAGTCCCCTTTTTGAGGCCAGCGAGCAGTACTTC	CASSPLFEASEQYF
TRBV4-1	TRBJ2-1	.	TRBD1	TGCGCCAGCAGCCAGATGACAGGGAGCTCCTACAATGAGCAGTTCTTC	CASSQMTGSSYNEQFF
TRBV19	TRBJ2-2	.	TRBD2	TGTGCCAGTAGTATTGGGACTAGCGGGAGGCCCACCGGGGAGCTGTTTTTT	CASSIGTSGRPTGELFF
TRBV5-4	TRBJ2-5	.	TRBD2	TGTGCCAGCAGCTTAGCGGGGGCGCAAGAGACCCAGTACTTC	CASSLAGAQETQYF
TRBV4-1	TRBJ1-2	.	.	TGCGCCAGCAGCCAAGGAAGGGGCAGGCGGAACTATGGCTACACCTTC	CASSQGRGRRNYGYTF
TRBV28	TRBJ2-4	.	.	TGTGCCAGCAGTCAGCGGACTCAAAACATTCAGTACTTC	CASSQRTQNIQYF
TRBV27	TRBJ1-6	.	.	TGTGCCAGCAGTTTAAGGACCGGGGGGTCACCCCTCCACTTT	CASSLRTGGSPLHF
TRBV28	TRBJ2-6	once	.	TGTGCCATTGGAGTACCCTCTGGGGCCAACGTCCTGACTTTC	CAIGVPSGANVLTF
TRBV28	TRBJ2-7	.	TRBD1	TGTGCCAGCAGTTCCGGGACAGGGGGCTTCGTCGAGCAGTACTTC	CASSSGTGGFVEQYF
TRBV28	TRBJ1-2	.	.	TGTGCCAGCAGACCCCCGGGCCCCGAGCGGGGCTACACCTTC	CASRPPGPERGYTF
TRBV28	TRBJ1-5	.	.	TGTGCCAGCAGTCGGACAGCCACGCGGGTTAGCAATCAGCCCCAGCATTTT	CASSRTATRVSNQPQHF
TRBV18	TRBJ1-5	.	.	TGTGCCAGCTCACGTCAGGGGTACAATCAGCCCCAGCATTTT	CASSRQGYNQPQHF
TRBV28	TRBJ1-1	.	.	TGTGCCAGCAGCCTGGGGCAGGGGAACACTGAAGCTTTCTTT	CASSLGQGNTEAFF
TRBV5-1	TRBJ1-6	.	.	TGCGCCAGCAGCTTGTCGCCCCCACAGACCAGGGGTTATTCACCCCTCCACTTT	CASSLSPPQTRGYSPLHF
TRBV28	TRBJ2-3	.	TRBD1	TGTGCCAGCAGCAGTCCTCAGGGGGCGCTGAGGGGAGCGCAGTATTTT	CASSSPQGALRGAQYF
TRBV29-1	TRBJ2-7	once	TRBD1	TGCAGCGCTGGACAGGGCAACTACGAGCAGTACTTC	CSAGQGNYEQYF
TRBV4-1	TRBJ1-2	once	TRBD1	TGCGCCAGCAGCCAAGATCGCGGGACAGGATATGGCTACACCTTC	CASSQDRGTGYGYTF
TRBV5-1	TRBJ2-7	once	TRBD2	TGCGCCAGCAGCCCCGGGACTAGCGGGGGTAACTACGAGCAGTACTTC	CASSPGTSGGNYEQYF
TRBV9	TRBJ2-2	.	.	TGTGCCAGCAGCGTAGGTGGGGGGGGCGCGAACACCGGGGAGCTGTTTTTT	CASSVGGGGANTGELFF
TRBV6-4	TRBJ2-6	.	.	TGTGCCAGCAGTGAATACAGCTCCTCTGGGGCCAACGTCCTGACTTTC	CASSEYSSSGANVLTF
TRBV19	TRBJ2-1	once	.	TGTGCCAGTAGTCTCTGGAGGGATGAGCAGTTCTTC	CASSLWRDEQFF
TRBV5-4	TRBJ1-1	few	TRBD1	TGTGCCAGCAGCTGGGGGGGGACAGGGAACACTGAAGCTTTCTTT	CASSWGGTGNTEAFF
TRBV6-4	TRBJ1-1	.	TRBD1	TGTGCCAGCAGTGACTCTAGGGGGCGGCCTGAAGCTTTCTTT	CASSDSRGRPEAFF
TRBV29-1	TRBJ2-3	.	.	TGCAGCGTTGAAGCAGGGATCGGAGATACGCAGTATTTT	CSVEAGIGDTQYF
TRBV5-5	TRBJ1-1	.	.	TGTGCCAGCAGCTTAGTAAGAGACACTGAAGCTTTCTTT	CASSLVRDTEAFF
TRBV19	TRBJ2-1	.	.	TGTGCCAGTAGTATAGATCTGGGACTCCAGTACAATGAGCAGTTCTTC	CASSIDLGLQYNEQFF
TRBV19	TRBJ2-3	once	TRBD2	TGTGCCAGTAGTACGGGACTAGCGGGGACGCAGTATTTT	CASSTGLAGTQYF
TRBV6-5	TRBJ1-5	.	.	TGTGCCAGCAGTCAGGGGCTCTATCAGCCCCAGCATTTT	CASSQGLYQPQHF
TRBV6-1	TRBJ2-7	.	TRBD2	TGTGCCAGCAGTGAACGGGGGGGAGACGAGCAGTACTTC	CASSERGGDEQYF
TRBV7-2	TRBJ2-7	.	TRBD2	TGTGCCAGCAGCTTAGCGGGACTAGCGGGAGCCCGCGAGCAGTACTTC	CASSLAGLAGAREQYF
TRBV19	TRBJ2-7	.	.	TGTGCCAGTAGTGGAGTCGAGGGACTTTCTTGGGAGCAGTACTTC	CASSGVEGLSWEQYF
TRBV29-1	TRBJ2-3	.	TRBD2	TGCAGCGTTGGGCGGGGGAGCACAGATACGCAGTATTTT	CSVGRGSTDTQYF
TRBV7-2	TRBJ2-1	.	.	TGTGCCAGCAGCTTTGCCGGGAGAGCCTACAATGAGCAGTTCTTC	CASSFAGRAYNEQFF
TRBV29-1	TRBJ2-1	.	TRBD2	TGCAGCGTGGTACTAGCGGGGGGCTACAATGAGCAGTTCTTC	CSVVLAGGYNEQFF
TRBV13	TRBJ1-5	.	.	TGTGCCAGCAGCTTGGGGACACGCAATCAGCCCCAGCATTTT	CASSLGTRNQPQHF
TRBV28	TRBJ1-6	.	TRBD1	TGTGCCAGCAGACTGCCCATTGGACAGGGGGCCAATTCACCCCTCCACTTT	CASRLPIGQGANSPLHF
TRBV5-1	TRBJ2-7	.	.	TGCGCCAGCAGCCCACCCGGACAGATATACGAGCAGTACTTC	CASSPPGQIYEQYF
TRBV25-1	TRBJ2-1	.	TRBD2	TGTGCCAGCAGTAATAGCGGGAGGGCCGATGAGCAGTTCTTC	CASSNSGRADEQFF
TRBV7-8	TRBJ1-4	.	.	TGTGCCAGCAGCTTAGCCGGGGGGGCGGCTAATGAAAAACTGTTTTTT	CASSLAGGAANEKLFF
TRBV4-1	TRBJ2-3	.	.	TGCGCCAGCAGCCAAGTTTCGTCGGATACGCAGTATTTT	CASSQVSSDTQYF
TRBV2	TRBJ1-1	.	.	TGTGCCAGCAGTACTTTGGTCTCTTTGAACACTGAAGCTTTCTTT	CASSTLVSLNTEAFF
TRBV28	TRBJ1-2	.	TRBD1	TGTGCCAGCAGTTTTGACCCCACAGGGGACTATGGCTACACCTTC	CASSFDPTGDYGYTF
TRBV19	TRBJ1-1	once	.	TGTGCCAGTAGTATAAGGCGGAGTGAAGCTTTCTTT	CASSIRRSEAFF
TRBV6-6	TRBJ1-1	.	TRBD1	TGTGCCAGCAGTATAAGGGGGCTCGACACTGAAGCTTTCTTT	CASSIRGLDTEAFF
TRBV5-1	TRBJ1-3	.	.	TGCGCCAGCAGCCTGAGGAGAGGATCTGGAAACACCATATATTTT	CASSLRRGSGNTIYF
TRBV5-1	TRBJ2-5	.	.	TGCGCCAGCAGCTTGGTCGGAGAGACCCAGTACTTC	CASSLVGETQYF
TRBV5-1	TRBJ2-7	.	.	TGCGCCAGCAGCTTGTCAGCGGGCAGCTCCTACGAGCAGTACTTC	CASSLSAGSSYEQYF
TRBV6-1	TRBJ1-6	.	.	TGTGCCAGCAGCGATACTCCCGGGTCGCCTTCACCCCTCCACTTT	CASSDTPGSPSPLHF
TRBV5-4	TRBJ2-1	once	TRBD1	TGTGCCAGCAGCTTGGGAAAGTTGGGACAGGTCGATGAGCAGTTCTTC	CASSLGKLGQVDEQFF
TRBV7-2	TRBJ1-1	.	.	TGTGCCAGCAGCCCCCTTAACACTGAAGCTTTCTTT	CASSPLNTEAFF
TRBV7-6	TRBJ2-3	.	.	TGTGCCACAACTCTTGGACAAGCTAGCACAGATACGCAGTATTTT	CATTLGQASTDTQYF
TRBV28	TRBJ2-7	once	TRBD2	TGTGCCAGCAGTTTATACCGGACTAGCGCATACGAGCAGTACTTC	CASSLYRTSAYEQYF
TRBV15	TRBJ2-4	.	.	TGTGCCACGCGGGGGCCCTCGATGAACATTCAGTACTTC	CATRGPSMNIQYF
TRBV27	TRBJ2-2	.	TRBD2	TGTGCCAGCAGTTTAGGCAGGGTACTAGCGGTGAACACCGGGGAGCTGTTTTTT	CASSLGRVLAVNTGELFF